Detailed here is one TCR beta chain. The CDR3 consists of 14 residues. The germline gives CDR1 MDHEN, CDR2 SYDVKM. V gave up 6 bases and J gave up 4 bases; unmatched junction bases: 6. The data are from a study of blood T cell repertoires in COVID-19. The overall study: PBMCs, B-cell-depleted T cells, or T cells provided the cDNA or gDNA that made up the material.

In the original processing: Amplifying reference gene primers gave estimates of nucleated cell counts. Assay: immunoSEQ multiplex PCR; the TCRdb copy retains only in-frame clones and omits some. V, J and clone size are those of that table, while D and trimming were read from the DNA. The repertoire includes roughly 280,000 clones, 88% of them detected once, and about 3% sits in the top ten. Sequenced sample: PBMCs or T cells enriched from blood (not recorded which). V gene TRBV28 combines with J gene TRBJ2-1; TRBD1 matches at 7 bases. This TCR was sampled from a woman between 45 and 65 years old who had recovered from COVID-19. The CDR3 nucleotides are TGTGCCAGCAGAGGGACAGCCGATTACAATGAGCAGTTCTTC. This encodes CASRGTADYNEQFF.